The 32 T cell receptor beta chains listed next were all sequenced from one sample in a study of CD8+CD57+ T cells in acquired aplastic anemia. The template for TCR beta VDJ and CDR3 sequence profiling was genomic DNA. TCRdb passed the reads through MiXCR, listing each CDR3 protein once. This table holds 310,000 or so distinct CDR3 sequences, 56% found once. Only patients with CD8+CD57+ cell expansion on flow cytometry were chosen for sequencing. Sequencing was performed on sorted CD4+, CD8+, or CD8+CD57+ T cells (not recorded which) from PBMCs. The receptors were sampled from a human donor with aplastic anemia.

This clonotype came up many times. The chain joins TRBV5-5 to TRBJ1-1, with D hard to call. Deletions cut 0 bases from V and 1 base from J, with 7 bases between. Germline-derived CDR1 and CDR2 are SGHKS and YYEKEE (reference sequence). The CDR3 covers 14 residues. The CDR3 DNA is TGTGCCAGCAGCTTGGTCCCGGAGAACACTGAAGCTTTCTTT. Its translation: CASSLVPENTEAFF.

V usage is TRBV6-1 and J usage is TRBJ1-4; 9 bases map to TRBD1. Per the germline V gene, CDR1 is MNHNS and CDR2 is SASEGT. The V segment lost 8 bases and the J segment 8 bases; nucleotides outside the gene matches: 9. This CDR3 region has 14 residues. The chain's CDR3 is CASLKVTGGEKLFF. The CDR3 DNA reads TGTGCCAGCCTAAAGGTGACAGGGGGGGAAAAACTGTTTTTT.

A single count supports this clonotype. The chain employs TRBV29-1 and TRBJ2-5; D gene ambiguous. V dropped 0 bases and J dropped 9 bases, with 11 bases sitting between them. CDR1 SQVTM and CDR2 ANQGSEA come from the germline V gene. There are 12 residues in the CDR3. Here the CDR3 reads CSVEDGRAAQYF. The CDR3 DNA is TGCAGCGTTGAAGATGGCCGGGCGGCCCAGTACTTC. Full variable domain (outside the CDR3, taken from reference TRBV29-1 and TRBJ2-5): SAVISQKPSRDICQRGTSLTIQCQVDSQVTMMFWYRQQPGQSLTLIATANQGSEATYESGFVIDKFPISRPNLTFSTLTVSNMSPEDSSIYLCSVEDGRAAQYFGPGTRLLVL.

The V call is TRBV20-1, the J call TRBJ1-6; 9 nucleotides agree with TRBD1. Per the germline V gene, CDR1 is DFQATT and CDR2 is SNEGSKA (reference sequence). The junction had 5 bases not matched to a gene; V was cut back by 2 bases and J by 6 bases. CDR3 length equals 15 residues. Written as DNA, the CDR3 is TGCAGTGCTAGAAAAGGGACAGGGTTTAATTCACCCCTCCACTTT. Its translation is CSARKGTGFNSPLHF.

CDR3 sequence: CASSRAVATEAFF. The CDR3 DNA follows: TGTGCCAGTAGTAGGGCAGTCGCGACTGAAGCTTTCTTT. The chain joins TRBV19 to TRBJ1-1; no clear D gene. V lost 4 bases, J lost 5 bases, and 11 bases lay in between. This CDR3 region has 13 residues. Germline loops: CDR1 LNHDA, CDR2 SQIVND (reference sequence).

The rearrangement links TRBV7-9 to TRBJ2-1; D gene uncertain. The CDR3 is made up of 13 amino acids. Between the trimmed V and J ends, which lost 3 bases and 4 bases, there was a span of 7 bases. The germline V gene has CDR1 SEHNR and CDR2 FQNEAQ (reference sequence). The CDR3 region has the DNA TGTGCCAGCAGCTTGGTGGGGTACAATGAGCAGTTCTTC. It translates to CASSLVGYNEQFF.

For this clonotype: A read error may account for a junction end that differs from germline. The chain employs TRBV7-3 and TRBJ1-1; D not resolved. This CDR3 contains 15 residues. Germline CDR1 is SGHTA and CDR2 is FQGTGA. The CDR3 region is CASSQDLTGLSEAFF. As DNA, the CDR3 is TGCGCCAGCAGCCAAGATTTAACGGGCCTAAGTGAAGCTTTCTTT.

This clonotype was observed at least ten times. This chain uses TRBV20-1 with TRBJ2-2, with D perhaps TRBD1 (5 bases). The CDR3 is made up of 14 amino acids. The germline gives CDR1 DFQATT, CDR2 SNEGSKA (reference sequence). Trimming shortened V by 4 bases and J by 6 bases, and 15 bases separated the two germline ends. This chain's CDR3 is CSAMGQGSAGELFF. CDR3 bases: TGCAGTGCTATGGGGCAGGGAAGTGCCGGGGAGCTGTTTTTT.

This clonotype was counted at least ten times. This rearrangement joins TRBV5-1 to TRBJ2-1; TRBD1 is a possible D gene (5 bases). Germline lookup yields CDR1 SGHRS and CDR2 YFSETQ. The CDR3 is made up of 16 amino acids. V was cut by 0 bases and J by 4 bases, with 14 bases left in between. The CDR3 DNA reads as TGCGCCAGCAGCTTGGGACAGCTTCTGGCTTACAATGAGCAGTTCTTC. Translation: CASSLGQLLAYNEQFF.

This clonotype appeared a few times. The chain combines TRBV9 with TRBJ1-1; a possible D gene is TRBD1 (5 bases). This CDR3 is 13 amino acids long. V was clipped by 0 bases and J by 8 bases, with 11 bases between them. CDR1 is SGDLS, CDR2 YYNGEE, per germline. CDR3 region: CASSVEVQGEAFF. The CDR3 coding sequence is TGTGCCAGCAGCGTAGAAGTTCAGGGAGAAGCTTTCTTT.

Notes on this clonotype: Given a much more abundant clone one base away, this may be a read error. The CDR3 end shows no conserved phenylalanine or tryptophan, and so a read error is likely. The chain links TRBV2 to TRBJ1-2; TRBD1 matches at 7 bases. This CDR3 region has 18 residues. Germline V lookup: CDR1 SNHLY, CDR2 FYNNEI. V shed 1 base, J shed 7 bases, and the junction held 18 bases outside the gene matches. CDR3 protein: CASSEETPGQASGVGYTS. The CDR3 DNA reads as TGTGCCAGCAGTGAAGAGACGCCAGGACAGGCCTCCGGTGTTGGCTACACCTCC.

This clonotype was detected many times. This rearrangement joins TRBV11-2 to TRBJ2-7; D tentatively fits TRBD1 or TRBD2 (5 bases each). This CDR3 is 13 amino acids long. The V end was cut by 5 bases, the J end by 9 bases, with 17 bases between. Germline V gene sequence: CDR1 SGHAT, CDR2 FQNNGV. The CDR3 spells CASSPAGTLRQYF. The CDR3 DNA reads TGTGCCAGCAGCCCCGCAGGGACCCTCCGGCAGTACTTC. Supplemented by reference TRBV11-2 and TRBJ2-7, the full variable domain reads EAGVAQSPRYKIIEKRQSVAFWCNPISGHATLYWYQQILGQGPKLLIQFQNNGVVDDSQLPKDRFSAERLKGVDSTLKIQPAKLEDSAVYLCASSPAGTLRQYFGPGTRLTVT.

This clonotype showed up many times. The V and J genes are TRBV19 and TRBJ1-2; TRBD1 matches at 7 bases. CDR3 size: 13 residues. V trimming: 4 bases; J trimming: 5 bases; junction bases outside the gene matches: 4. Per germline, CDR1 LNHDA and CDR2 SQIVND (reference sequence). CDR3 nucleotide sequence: TGTGCCAGTAGTACCGGGACAGCGTATGGCTACACCTTC. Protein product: CASSTGTAYGYTF.

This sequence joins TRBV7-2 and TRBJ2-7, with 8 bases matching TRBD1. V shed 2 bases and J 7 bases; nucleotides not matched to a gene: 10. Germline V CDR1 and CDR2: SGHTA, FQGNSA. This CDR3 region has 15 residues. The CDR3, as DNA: TGTGCCAGCAGCTTAATTATCAGGGGGCGCGGGGAGCAGTACTTC. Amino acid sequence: CASSLIIRGRGEQYF.

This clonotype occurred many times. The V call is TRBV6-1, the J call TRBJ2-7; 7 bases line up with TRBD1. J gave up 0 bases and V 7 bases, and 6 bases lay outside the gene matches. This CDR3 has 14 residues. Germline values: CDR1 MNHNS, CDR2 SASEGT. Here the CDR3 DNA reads TGTGCCAGCATCCGAGGGACAGCCTCCTACGAGCAGTACTTC. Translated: CASIRGTASYEQYF.

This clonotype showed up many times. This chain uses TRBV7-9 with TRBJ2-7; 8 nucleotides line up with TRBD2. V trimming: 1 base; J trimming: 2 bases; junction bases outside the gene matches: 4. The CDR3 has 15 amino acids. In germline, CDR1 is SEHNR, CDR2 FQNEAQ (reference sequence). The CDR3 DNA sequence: TGTGCCAGCAGCTTAGTTACGGGAGGGCCCTACGAGCAGTACTTC. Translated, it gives CASSLVTGGPYEQYF.

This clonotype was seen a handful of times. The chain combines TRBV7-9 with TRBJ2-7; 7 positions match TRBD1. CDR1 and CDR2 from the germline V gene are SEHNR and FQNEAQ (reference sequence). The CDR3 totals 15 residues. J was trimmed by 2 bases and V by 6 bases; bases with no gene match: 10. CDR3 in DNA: TGTGCCAGCAGGCACGGACAGGAAGGCCCCTACGAGCAGTACTTC. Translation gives CASRHGQEGPYEQYF.

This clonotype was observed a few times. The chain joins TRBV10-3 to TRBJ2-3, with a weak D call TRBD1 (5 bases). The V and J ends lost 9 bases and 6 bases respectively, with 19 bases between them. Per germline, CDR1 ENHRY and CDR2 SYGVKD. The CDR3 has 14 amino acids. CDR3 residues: CAIKDSLQSDTQYF. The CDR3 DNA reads TGTGCCATTAAAGACAGTCTGCAATCGGATACGCAGTATTTT.

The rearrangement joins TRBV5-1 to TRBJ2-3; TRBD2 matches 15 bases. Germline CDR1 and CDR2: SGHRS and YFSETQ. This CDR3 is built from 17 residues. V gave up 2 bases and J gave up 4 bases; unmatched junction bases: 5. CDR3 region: CASSFGLAGGLSDTQYF. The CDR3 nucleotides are TGCGCCAGCAGCTTCGGACTAGCGGGGGGGCTGTCAGATACGCAGTATTTT.

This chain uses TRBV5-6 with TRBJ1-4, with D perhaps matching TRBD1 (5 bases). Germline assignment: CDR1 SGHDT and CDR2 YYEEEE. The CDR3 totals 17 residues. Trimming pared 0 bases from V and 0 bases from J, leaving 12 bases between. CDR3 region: CASSLASRGATNEKLFF. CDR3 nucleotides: TGTGCCAGCAGCTTGGCTTCCCGAGGGGCAACTAATGAAAAACTGTTTTTT. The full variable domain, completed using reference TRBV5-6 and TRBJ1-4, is DAGVTQSPTHLIKTRGQQVTLRCSPKSGHDTVSWYQQALGQGPQFIFQYYEEEERQRGNFPDRFSGHQFPNYSSELNVNALLLGDSALYLCASSLASRGATNEKLFFGSGTQLSVL.

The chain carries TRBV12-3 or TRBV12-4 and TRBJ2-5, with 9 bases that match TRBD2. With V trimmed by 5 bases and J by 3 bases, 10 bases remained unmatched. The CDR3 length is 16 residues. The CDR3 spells CASSPSLGGGEETQYF. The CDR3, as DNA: TGTGCCAGCAGTCCCTCCCTTGGCGGGGGGGAAGAGACCCAGTACTTC.

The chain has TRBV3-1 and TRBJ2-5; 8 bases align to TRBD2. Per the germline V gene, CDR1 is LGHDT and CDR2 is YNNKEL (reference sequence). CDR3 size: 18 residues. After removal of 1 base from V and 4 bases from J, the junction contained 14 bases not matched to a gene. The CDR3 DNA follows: TGTGCCAGCAGCCAAGGCCTCTTTCCCCGGGGGGGTATAGAGACCCAGTACTTC. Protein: CASSQGLFPRGGIETQYF.

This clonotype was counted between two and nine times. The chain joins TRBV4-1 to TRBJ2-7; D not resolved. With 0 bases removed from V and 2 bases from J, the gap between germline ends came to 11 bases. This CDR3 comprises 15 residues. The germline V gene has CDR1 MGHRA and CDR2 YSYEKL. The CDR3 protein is CASSQDKGIAYEQYF. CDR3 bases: TGCGCCAGCAGCCAAGATAAGGGAATAGCCTACGAGCAGTACTTC.

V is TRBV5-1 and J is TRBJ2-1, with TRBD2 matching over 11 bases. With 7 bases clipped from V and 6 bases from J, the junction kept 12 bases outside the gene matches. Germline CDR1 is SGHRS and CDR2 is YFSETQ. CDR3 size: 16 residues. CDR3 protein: CASYTEGLAGLNEQFF. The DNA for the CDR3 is TGCGCCAGCTATACGGAAGGACTAGCGGGTCTCAATGAGCAGTTCTTC.

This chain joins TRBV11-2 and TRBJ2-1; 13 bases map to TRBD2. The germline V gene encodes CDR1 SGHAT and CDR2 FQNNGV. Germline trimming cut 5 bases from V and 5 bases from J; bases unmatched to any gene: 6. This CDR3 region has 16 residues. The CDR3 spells CASSPQLAGGNNEQFF. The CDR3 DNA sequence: TGTGCCAGCAGCCCCCAACTAGCGGGGGGGAACAATGAGCAGTTCTTC.

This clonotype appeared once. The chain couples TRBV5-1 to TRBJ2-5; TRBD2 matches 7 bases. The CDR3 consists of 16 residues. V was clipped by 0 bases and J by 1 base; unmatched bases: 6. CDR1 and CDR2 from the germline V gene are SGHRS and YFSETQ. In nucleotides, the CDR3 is TGCGCCAGCAGCTTGGTCAGCGGGACTACCCAAGAGACCCAGTACTTC. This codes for CASSLVSGTTQETQYF.

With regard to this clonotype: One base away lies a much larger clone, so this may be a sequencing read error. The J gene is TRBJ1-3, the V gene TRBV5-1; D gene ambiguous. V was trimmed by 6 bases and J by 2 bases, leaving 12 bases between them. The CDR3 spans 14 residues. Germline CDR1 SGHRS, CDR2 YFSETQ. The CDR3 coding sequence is TGCGCCAGCAAGGCGGTACCCCCTGGAAACACCATATATTTT. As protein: CASKAVPPGNTIYF.

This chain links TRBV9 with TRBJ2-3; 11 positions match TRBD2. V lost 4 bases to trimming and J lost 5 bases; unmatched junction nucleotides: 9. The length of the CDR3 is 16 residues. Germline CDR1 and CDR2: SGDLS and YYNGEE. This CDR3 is CASSLLAGGRGDTQYF. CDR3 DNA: TGTGCCAGCAGCCTATTAGCGGGGGGGCGGGGAGATACGCAGTATTTT.

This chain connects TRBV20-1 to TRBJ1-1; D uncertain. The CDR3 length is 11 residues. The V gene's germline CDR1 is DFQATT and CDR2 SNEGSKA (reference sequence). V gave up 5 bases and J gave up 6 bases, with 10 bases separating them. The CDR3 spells CSARLHAEAFF. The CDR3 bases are TGCAGTGCTCGCCTTCATGCTGAAGCTTTCTTT.

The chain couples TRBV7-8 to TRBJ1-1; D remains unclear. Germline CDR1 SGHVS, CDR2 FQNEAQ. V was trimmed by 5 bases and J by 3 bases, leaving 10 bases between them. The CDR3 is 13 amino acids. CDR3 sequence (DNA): TGTGCCAGCAGCCCACCCTTGGACACTGAAGCTTTCTTT. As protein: CASSPPLDTEAFF.

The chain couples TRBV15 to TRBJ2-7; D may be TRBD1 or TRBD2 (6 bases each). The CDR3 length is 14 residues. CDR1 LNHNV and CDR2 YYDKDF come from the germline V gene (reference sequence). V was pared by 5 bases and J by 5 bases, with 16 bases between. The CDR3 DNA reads TGTGCCACCAGCCAATTAGGGGGGAAGCACGAGCAGTACTTC. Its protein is CATSQLGGKHEQYF. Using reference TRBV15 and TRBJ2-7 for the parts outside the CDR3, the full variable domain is DAMVIQNPRYQVTQFGKPVTLSCSQTLNHNVMYWYQQKSSQAPKLLFHYYDKDFNNEADTPDNFQSRRPNTSFCFLDIRSPGLGDTAMYLCATSQLGGKHEQYFGPGTRLTVT.

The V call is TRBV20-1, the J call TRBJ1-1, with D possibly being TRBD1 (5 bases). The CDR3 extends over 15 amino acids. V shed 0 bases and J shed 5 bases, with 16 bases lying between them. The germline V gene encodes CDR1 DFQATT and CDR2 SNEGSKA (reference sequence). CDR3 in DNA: TGCAGTGCTAGAGATTACGCGCTAGGGGAGACTGAAGCTTTCTTT. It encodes CSARDYALGETEAFF.